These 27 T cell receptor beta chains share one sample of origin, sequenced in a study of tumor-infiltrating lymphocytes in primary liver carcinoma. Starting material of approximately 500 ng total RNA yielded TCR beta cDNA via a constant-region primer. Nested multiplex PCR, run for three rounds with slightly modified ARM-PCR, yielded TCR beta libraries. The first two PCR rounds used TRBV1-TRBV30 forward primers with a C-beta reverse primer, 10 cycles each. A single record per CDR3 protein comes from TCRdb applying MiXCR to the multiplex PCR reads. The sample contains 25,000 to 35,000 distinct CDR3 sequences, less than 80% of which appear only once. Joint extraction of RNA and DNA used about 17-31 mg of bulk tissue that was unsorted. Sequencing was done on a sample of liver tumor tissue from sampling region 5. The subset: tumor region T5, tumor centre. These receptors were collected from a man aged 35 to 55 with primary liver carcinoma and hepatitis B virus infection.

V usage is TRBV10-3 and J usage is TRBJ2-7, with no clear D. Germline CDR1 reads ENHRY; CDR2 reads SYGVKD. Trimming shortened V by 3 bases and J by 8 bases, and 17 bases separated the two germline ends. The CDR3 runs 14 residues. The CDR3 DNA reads TGTGCCATCAGTGATAATGGGCATTGGATGAAGCAGTACTTC. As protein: CAISDNGHWMKQYF.

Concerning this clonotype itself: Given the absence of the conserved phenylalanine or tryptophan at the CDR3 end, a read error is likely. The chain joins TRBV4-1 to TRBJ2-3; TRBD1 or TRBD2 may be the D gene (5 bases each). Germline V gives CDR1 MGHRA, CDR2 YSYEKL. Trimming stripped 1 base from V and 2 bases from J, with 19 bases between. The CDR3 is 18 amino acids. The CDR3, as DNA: TGCGCCAGCAGCCAAGGCAAGAGACGGGACCGTAACACAGATACGCAGTATCTT. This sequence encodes CASSQGKRRDRNTDTQYL.

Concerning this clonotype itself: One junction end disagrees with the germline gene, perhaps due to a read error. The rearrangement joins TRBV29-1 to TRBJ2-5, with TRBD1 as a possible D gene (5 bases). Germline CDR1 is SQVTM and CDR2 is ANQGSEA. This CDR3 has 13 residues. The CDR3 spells CCVEWTPKETQYF. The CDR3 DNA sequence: TGCTGCGTTGAATGGACACCCAAAGAGACCCAGTACTTC. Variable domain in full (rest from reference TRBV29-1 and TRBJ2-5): SAVISQKPSRDICQRGTSLTIQCQVDSQVTMMFWYRQQPGQSLTLIATANQGSEATYESGFVIDKFPISRPNLTFSTLTVSNMSPEDSSIYLCCVEWTPKETQYFGPGTRLLVL.

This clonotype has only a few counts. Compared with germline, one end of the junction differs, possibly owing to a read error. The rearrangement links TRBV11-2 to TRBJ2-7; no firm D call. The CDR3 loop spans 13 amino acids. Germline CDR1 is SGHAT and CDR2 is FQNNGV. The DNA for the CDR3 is TGTGCCAACAGCTCCGGATGGGCTAGCGAGCAGTACTTC. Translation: CANSSGWASEQYF.

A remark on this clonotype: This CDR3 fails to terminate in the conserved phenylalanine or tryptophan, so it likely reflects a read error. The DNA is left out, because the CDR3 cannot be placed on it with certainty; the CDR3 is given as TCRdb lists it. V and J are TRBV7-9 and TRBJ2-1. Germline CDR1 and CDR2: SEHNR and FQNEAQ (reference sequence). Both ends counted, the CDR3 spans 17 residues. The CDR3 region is CASSLPYQEPKTNELFL.

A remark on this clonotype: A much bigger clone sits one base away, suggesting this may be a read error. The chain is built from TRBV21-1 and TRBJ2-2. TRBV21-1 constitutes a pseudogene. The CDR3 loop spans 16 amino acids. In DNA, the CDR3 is TGTGCCAGCAGCAAAGACGCTTGCGGGATCACCGGGGAGCTGTTTTTT. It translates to CASSKDACGITGELFF.

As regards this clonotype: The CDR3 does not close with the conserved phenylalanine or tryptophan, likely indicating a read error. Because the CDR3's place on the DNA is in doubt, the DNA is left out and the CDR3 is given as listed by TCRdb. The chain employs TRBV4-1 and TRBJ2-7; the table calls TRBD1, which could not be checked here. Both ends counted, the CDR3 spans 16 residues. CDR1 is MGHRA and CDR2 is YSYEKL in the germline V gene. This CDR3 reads CASSQSLAEPLYERYI.

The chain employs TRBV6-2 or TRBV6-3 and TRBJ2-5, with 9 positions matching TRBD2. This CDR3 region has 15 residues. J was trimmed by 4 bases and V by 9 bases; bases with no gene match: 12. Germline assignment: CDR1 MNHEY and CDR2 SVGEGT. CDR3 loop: CASASSGSLGETQYF. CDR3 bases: TGTGCCAGTGCTAGTAGCGGGAGCCTTGGAGAGACCCAGTACTTC.

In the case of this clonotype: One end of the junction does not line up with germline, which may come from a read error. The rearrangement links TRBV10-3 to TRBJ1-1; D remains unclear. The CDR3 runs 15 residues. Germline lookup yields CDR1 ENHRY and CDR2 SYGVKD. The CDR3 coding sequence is TGTGCCGTCAGTGAGCGGCGGGTAGTTAACACTGAAGCTTTCTTT. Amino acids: CAVSERRVVNTEAFF.

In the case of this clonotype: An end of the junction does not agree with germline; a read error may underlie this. The CDR3, as DNA: TGTGTCAGCAGCCCCCGGACAGGGGTTAACCATGGCTACACCTTC. It is translated as CVSSPRTGVNHGYTF. The chain recombines TRBV7-8 with TRBJ1-2; the match to TRBD1 covers 9 bases. Germline V gene data show CDR1 as SGHVS and CDR2 as FQNEAQ. This CDR3 spans 15 amino acids.

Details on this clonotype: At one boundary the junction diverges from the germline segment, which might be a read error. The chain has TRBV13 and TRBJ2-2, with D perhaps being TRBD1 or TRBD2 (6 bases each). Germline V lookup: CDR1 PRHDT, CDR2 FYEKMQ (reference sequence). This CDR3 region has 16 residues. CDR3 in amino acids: CASSLAGTTGTGGLFF. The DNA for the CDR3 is TGTGCCAGCAGCTTAGCAGGGACCACAGGGACCGGGGGGCTGTTTTTT. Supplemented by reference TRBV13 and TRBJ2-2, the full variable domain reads AAGVIQSPRHLIKEKRETATLKCYPIPRHDTVYWYQQGPGQDPQFLISFYEKMQSDKGSIPDRFSAQQFSDYHSELNMSSLELGDSALYFCASSLAGTTGTGGLFFGEGSRLTVL.

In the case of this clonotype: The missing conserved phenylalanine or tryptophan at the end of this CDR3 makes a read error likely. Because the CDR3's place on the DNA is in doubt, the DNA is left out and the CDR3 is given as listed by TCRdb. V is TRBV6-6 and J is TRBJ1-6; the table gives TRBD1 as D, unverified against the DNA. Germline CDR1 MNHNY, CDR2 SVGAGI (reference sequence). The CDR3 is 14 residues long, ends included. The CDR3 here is CASSSSGTDSPPHC.

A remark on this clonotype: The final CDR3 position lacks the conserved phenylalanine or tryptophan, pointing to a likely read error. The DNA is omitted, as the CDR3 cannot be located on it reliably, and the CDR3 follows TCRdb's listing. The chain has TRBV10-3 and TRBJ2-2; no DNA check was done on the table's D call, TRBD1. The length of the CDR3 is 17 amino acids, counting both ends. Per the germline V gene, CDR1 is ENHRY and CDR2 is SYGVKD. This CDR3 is CANTASPPAQNTGEPFL.

CDR3 residues: CTSSLELYTDTQYF. The CDR3 DNA sequence: TGTACTAGCAGCTTAGAGCTTTACACCGATACGCAGTATTTT. The chain links TRBV11-2 to TRBJ2-3, with D possibly being TRBD2 (6 bases). This CDR3 is built from 14 residues. CDR1 SGHAT and CDR2 FQNNGV come from the germline V gene.

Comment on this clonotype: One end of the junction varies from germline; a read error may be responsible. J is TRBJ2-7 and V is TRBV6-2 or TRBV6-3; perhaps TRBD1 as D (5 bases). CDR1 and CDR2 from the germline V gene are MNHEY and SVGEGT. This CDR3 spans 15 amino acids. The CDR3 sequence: CASSHHLDSAYERYF. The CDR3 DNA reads TGTGCCAGCAGTCACCATCTAGACAGTGCATACGAGCGGTACTTC.

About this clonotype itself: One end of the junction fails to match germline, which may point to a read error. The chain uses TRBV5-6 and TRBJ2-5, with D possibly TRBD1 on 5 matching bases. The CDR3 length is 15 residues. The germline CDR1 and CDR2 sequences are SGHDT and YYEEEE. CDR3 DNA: TGTGCCAACAGCTCGGACACGGACCTCCAAGAAACCCAGTACTTC. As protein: CANSSDTDLQETQYF.

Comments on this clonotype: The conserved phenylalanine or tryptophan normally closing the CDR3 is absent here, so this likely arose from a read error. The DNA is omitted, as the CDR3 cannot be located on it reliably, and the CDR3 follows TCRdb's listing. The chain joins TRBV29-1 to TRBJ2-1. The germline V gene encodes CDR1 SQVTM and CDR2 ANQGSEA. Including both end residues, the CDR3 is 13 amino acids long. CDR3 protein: CSFAMAGSGEHFL.

CDR3 sequence (DNA): TGTGCCAGCAGTTACTCCGTGGGCACCGGGGAGCTGTTTTTT. As protein: CASSYSVGTGELFF. V and J are TRBV12-3 or TRBV12-4 and TRBJ2-2; D gene unclear. The CDR3 length is 14 residues. Trimming removed 4 bases at V and 4 bases at J, with 10 bases between.

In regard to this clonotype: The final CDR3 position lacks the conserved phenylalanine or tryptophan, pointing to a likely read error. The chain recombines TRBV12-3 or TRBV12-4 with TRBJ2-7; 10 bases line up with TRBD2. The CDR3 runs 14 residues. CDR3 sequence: CATSLAGENYEQYI. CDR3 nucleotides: TGTGCCACCAGTCTAGCGGGAGAGAACTACGAGCAGTACATC.

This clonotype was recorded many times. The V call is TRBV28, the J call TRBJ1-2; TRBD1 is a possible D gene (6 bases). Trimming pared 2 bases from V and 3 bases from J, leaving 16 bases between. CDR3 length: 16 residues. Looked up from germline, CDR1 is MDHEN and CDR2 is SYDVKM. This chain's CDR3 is CASSLPPTGRDYGYTF. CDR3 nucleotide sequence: TGTGCCAGCAGTTTACCCCCGACAGGTCGGGACTATGGCTACACCTTC.

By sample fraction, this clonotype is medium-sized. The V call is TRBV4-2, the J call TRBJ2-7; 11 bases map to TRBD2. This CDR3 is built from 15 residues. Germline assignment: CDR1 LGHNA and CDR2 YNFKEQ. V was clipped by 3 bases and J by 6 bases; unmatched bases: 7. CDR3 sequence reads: CASSHGTSGAGEQYF. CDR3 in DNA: TGTGCCAGCAGCCACGGGACTAGCGGAGCCGGCGAGCAGTACTTC.

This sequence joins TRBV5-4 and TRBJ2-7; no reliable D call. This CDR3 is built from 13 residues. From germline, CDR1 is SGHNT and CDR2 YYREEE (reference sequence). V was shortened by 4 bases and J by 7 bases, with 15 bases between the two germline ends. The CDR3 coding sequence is TGTGCCAGCAGCCGCACCAACACGGCTGAGCAGTACTTC. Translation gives CASSRTNTAEQYF.

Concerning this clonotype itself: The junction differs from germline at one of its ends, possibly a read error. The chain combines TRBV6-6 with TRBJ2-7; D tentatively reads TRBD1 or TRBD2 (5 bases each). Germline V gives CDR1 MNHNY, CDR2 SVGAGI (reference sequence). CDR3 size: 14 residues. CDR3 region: CASRYGAGDREQYF. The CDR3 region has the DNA TGTGCCAGCAGATACGGGGCAGGTGATAGGGAGCAATACTTC.

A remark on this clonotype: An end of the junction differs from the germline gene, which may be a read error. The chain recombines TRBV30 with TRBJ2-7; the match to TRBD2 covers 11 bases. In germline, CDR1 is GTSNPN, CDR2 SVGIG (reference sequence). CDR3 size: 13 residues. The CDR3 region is CAGTPSGRFERYF. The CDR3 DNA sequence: TGTGCCGGCACCCCTAGCGGGAGGTTTGAGCGGTACTTC.

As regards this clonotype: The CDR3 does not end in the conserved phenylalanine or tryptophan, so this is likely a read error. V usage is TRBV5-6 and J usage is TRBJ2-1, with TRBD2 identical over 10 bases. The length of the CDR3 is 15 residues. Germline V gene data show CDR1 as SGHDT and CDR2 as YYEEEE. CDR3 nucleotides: TGTGCCATCAGCTGGGGGACTAGCGAGTACAATGAGCAGTTCTTG. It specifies CAISWGTSEYNEQFL.

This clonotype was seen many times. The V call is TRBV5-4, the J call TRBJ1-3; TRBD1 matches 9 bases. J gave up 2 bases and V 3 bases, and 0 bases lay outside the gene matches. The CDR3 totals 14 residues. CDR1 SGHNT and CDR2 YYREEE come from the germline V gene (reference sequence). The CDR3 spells CASSWTGAGNTIYF. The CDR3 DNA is TGTGCCAGCAGCTGGACAGGGGCTGGAAACACCATATATTTT. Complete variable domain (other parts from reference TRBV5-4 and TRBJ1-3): ETGVTQSPTHLIKTRGQQVTLRCSSQSGHNTVSWYQQALGQGPQFIFQYYREEENGRGNFPPRFSGLQFPNYSSELNVNALELDDSALYLCASSWTGAGNTIYFGEGSWLTVV.

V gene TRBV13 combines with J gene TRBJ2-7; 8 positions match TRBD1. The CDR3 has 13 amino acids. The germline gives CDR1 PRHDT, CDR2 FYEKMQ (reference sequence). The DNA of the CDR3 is TGTGATAGCAGCTTAAACAGGGGGAACGAGCAGTACTTC. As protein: CDSSLNRGNEQYF.